These 27 T cell receptor beta chains originate from one sample sequenced in a study of T cell responses to AZD1222 COVID-19 vaccine. TCRdb keeps only in-frame clones here, not all; method: immunoSEQ multiplex PCR. The sample records approximately 140,000 clones, about 89% being singletons. The material was peripheral blood, obtained on day 0 of AZD1222 vaccination. The source of these receptors is an adult in good health.

In nucleotides, the CDR3 is TGTGCCAGTTGTTTTGGGAGTACGCAGTATTTT. It is translated as CASCFGSTQYF. The V gene is TRBV12-3 or TRBV12-4, the J gene TRBJ2-3; weak D call: TRBD2 (5 bases). The ends were cut back, 9 bases at V and 8 bases at J, with 12 bases in the middle. This CDR3 is built from 11 residues.

The chain is built from TRBV18 and TRBJ1-1; 8 nucleotides align to TRBD1. CDR3 length: 15 amino acids. Germline values: CDR1 KGHSH, CDR2 LQKENI. V dropped 6 bases and J dropped 5; count of bases not matched to a gene: 11. In DNA, the CDR3 is TGTGCCAGCTCCATAAGAGGACAGGGAGGGACTGAAGCTTTCTTT. Protein: CASSIRGQGGTEAFF.

About this clone: Distinct nucleotide sequences in the sample also encode this CDR3. V usage is TRBV18 and J usage is TRBJ1-1; D is possibly TRBD1 (5 bases). V lost 3 bases, J lost 0 bases, and 8 bases lay in between. Germline V gene data show CDR1 as KGHSH and CDR2 as LQKENI. This CDR3 has 14 residues. This CDR3 reads CASSPRQMNTEAFF. CDR3 bases: TGTGCCAGCTCACCCCGACAGATGAACACTGAAGCTTTCTTT.

The rearrangement uses TRBV7-3 and TRBJ2-3, with 7 bases matching TRBD1. Losses at the gene ends were 5 bases for V and 2 bases for J; bases not matched to a gene: 4. Per the germline V gene, CDR1 is SGHTA and CDR2 is FQGTGA. This CDR3 contains 14 residues. The CDR3 protein is CASSPTGSTDTQYF. In DNA, the CDR3 is TGTGCCAGCAGCCCGACAGGGTCCACAGATACGCAGTATTTT.

The chain has TRBV5-6 and TRBJ2-7; D is possibly TRBD1 (6 bases). The CDR3 length is 14 residues. The germline V gene has CDR1 SGHDT and CDR2 YYEEEE. V lost 2 bases and J 12 bases, leaving 21 bases between the germline ends. The CDR3 sequence: CASSLWTVAPNTYF. The DNA of the CDR3 is TGTGCCAGCAGCTTATGGACAGTTGCTCCCAACACGTACTTC.

This clone came up a few times. The chain couples TRBV2 to TRBJ2-7; TRBD1 matches at 9 bases. This CDR3 has 15 amino acids. Germline V gives CDR1 SNHLY, CDR2 FYNNEI. With 2 bases clipped from V and 6 bases from J, the junction kept 8 bases outside the gene matches. The CDR3 spells CASSEPGTGSFEQYF. CDR3 nucleotide sequence: TGTGCCAGCAGTGAACCCGGGACAGGGAGTTTCGAGCAGTACTTC.

V and J are TRBV10-3 and TRBJ1-2; D may be TRBD1 (5 bases). Trimming removed 6 bases from V and 6 bases from J, with 20 bases in between. From germline, CDR1 is ENHRY and CDR2 SYGVKD. The CDR3 loop spans 15 amino acids. Written as DNA, the CDR3 is TGTGCCATCAGGAAGGGGAATGGCGTATTGGATGGCTACACCTTC. Its translation is CAIRKGNGVLDGYTF.

In this sample, this clone turned up a few times. V gene TRBV27 combines with J gene TRBJ1-2, with 9 bases identical to TRBD1. This CDR3 is built from 15 residues. CDR1 and CDR2 from the germline V gene are MNHEY and SMNVEV (reference sequence). V was pared by 5 bases and J by 0 bases, with 4 bases of the junction left unmatched. The CDR3 coding sequence is TGTGCCAGCAGTACATACAGGGGGCCTAACTATGGCTACACCTTC. It yields the protein CASSTYRGPNYGYTF.

The chain joins TRBV3-1 (or the pseudogene TRBV3-2) to TRBJ2-3; tentative D call: TRBD2 (6 bases). V was shortened by 6 bases and J by 4 bases, with 8 bases between the two germline ends. The CDR3 has 12 residues. Germline V CDR1 and CDR2: LGHDT, YNNKEL (reference sequence). CDR3 DNA: TGTGCCAGCAGGCGGGGTCCAGATACGCAGTATTTT. Its translation: CASRRGPDTQYF.

The V gene is TRBV4-3, the J gene TRBJ2-1; D remains ambiguous. The CDR3 contains 16 residues. CDR1 LGHNA and CDR2 YSLEER come from the germline V gene. V gave up 2 bases and J gave up 1 base, with 12 bases separating them. CDR3 sequence reads: CASSQSISGSYNEQFF. The CDR3 bases are TGCGCCAGCAGCCAATCGATTTCAGGTTCCTACAATGAGCAGTTCTTC.

This chain joins TRBV7-2 and TRBJ2-7; D gene unclear. The germline V and J ends were trimmed by 3 bases and 7 bases, with 7 bases remaining between them. The CDR3 runs to 11 residues. Germline V gives CDR1 SGHTA, CDR2 FQGNSA. CDR3 in DNA: TGTGCCAGCAGCTTGCTTCGGGAGCAGTACTTC. Its translation: CASSLLREQYF.

The chain combines TRBV18 with TRBJ1-2, with TRBD1 identical over 10 bases. The germline V gene has CDR1 KGHSH and CDR2 LQKENI. The V and J ends lost 3 bases and 8 bases, in that order; junction bases with no gene match: 6. The CDR3 runs to 14 residues. This CDR3 reads CASSPTGGFLGYTF. Written as DNA, the CDR3 is TGTGCCAGCTCACCGACAGGGGGCTTTTTAGGCTACACCTTC.

V is TRBV14 and J is TRBJ2-7; unclear D gene. This CDR3 spans 15 amino acids. Trimming stripped 2 bases from V and 0 bases from J, with 11 bases between. Germline loops: CDR1 SGHDN, CDR2 FVKESK. CDR3 loop: CASSQLGRSSYEQYF. In DNA form, the CDR3 reads TGTGCCAGCAGCCAACTGGGCCGAAGCTCCTACGAGCAGTACTTC. Based on the CDR3 plus reference TRBV14 and TRBJ2-7, the full variable domain is EAGVTQFPSHSVIEKGQTVTLRCDPISGHDNLYWYRRVMGKEIKFLLHFVKESKQDESGMPNNRFLAERTGGTYSTLKVQPAELEDSGVYFCASSQLGRSSYEQYFGPGTRLTVT.

This clone was counted once. The gene calls are TRBV10-3 and TRBJ1-1; 7 nucleotides match TRBD1. Germline values: CDR1 ENHRY, CDR2 SYGVKD. This CDR3 has 13 residues. With V trimmed by 2 bases and J by 3 bases, 0 bases remained unmatched. The CDR3 bases are TGTGCCATCAGTGAGACAGGGGACACTGAAGCTTTCTTT. It translates to CAISETGDTEAFF.

V usage is TRBV7-9 and J usage is TRBJ1-2; D is possibly TRBD1 (5 bases). Looked up from germline, CDR1 is SEHNR and CDR2 is FQNEAQ (reference sequence). The V gene lost 7 bases and the J gene lost 4 bases, with 13 bases spanning the gap. This CDR3 is built from 13 residues. The CDR3 nucleotides are TGTGCCAGCACTACCGGTAGGGGCTATGGCTACACCTTC. It is translated as CASTTGRGYGYTF.

The chain joins TRBV11-2 to TRBJ1-2; maybe TRBD1 (5 bases). From germline, CDR1 is SGHAT and CDR2 FQNNGV. With 5 bases removed from V and 3 bases from J, the gap between germline ends came to 16 bases. The CDR3 is made up of 15 amino acids. CDR3 sequence reads: CASSVEAQAHYGYTF. The CDR3 nucleotides are TGTGCCAGCAGCGTGGAGGCACAGGCCCACTATGGCTACACCTTC. Full variable domain (missing parts from reference TRBV11-2 and TRBJ1-2): EAGVAQSPRYKIIEKRQSVAFWCNPISGHATLYWYQQILGQGPKLLIQFQNNGVVDDSQLPKDRFSAERLKGVDSTLKIQPAKLEDSAVYLCASSVEAQAHYGYTFGSGTRLTVV.

The chain has TRBV4-1 and TRBJ2-5; 10 bases match TRBD1. Germline V gene data show CDR1 as MGHRA and CDR2 as YSYEKL. CDR3 length: 16 amino acids. Trimming removed 1 base from V and 4 bases from J; junction bases left unmatched: 6. The CDR3 bases are TGCGCCAGCAGCCAAGGCGGGTGGACAGGGGGAGAGACCCAGTACTTC. Protein sequence: CASSQGGWTGGETQYF.

V and J are TRBV21-1 and TRBJ1-1; the table's TRBD1 call for D was not verified on the DNA. TRBV21-1 counts as a pseudogene. This CDR3 is 14 amino acids long. In nucleotides, the CDR3 is TGTGCCAGCAGATCACAGGGGGGGGACACTGAAGCTTTCTTT. It specifies CASRSQGGDTEAFF.

This clone was recorded only once. The chain uses TRBV28 and TRBJ1-1, with a tentative D call TRBD1 (5 bases). Per germline, CDR1 MDHEN and CDR2 SYDVKM. Between the trimmed V and J ends, which lost 2 bases and 0 bases, there was a span of 10 bases. This CDR3 is 15 amino acids long. The CDR3: CASSLTAGLNTEAFF. DNA of the CDR3: TGTGCCAGCAGTTTAACGGCAGGGTTGAACACTGAAGCTTTCTTT.

The rearrangement joins TRBV18 to TRBJ2-1; D possibly corresponds to TRBD2 (6 bases). Germline CDR1 and CDR2: KGHSH and LQKENI. The CDR3 totals 15 residues. V lost 6 bases and J lost 0, with 12 bases in between. CDR3 nucleotide sequence: TGTGCCAGCTCCCCCGCGGAGGGCTCCTACAATGAGCAGTTCTTC. Its translation is CASSPAEGSYNEQFF.

The V and J genes are TRBV7-2 and TRBJ2-6, with 9 bases fitting TRBD1. V lost 4 bases, J lost 1 base, and 2 bases stayed unmatched. Germline V gives CDR1 SGHTA, CDR2 FQGNSA. The length of the CDR3 is 16 residues. The CDR3 DNA is TGTGCCAGCAGCTCCGGGACAGGGTCTGGGGCCAACGTCCTGACTTTC. Protein sequence: CASSSGTGSGANVLTF.

J is TRBJ1-4 and V is TRBV5-5; D perhaps matches TRBD1 (5 bases). The CDR3 spans 16 residues. With 0 bases removed from V and 4 bases from J, the gap between germline ends came to 13 bases. CDR1 and CDR2 (germline): SGHKS, YYEKEE (reference sequence). CDR3 nucleotides: TGTGCCAGCAGCTTGGGTGGGCAGGGAAGTAATGAAAAACTGTTTTTT. Encoded protein: CASSLGGQGSNEKLFF.

The genes are TRBV7-9 and TRBJ1-1; D gene unclear. V shed 5 bases and J shed 2 bases, with 18 bases lying between them. Germline V CDR1 and CDR2: SEHNR, FQNEAQ (reference sequence). There are 16 residues in the CDR3. The CDR3 sequence is CASSLVRASLNTEAFF. The CDR3 DNA reads TGTGCCAGCAGCCTAGTACGGGCATCTCTTAACACTGAAGCTTTCTTT.

This sequence joins TRBV6-5 and TRBJ1-3, with unresolved D. Germline V gene lookup returns CDR1 MNHEY and CDR2 SVGAGI. Trimming took off 0 bases at V and 0 bases at J, with 6 bases between the two ends. This CDR3 spans 15 amino acids. DNA for the CDR3: TGTGCCAGCAGTTACTCGCAGATCTCTGGAAACACCATATATTTT. Encoded protein: CASSYSQISGNTIYF.

J is TRBJ1-5 and V is TRBV28; 8 nucleotides line up with TRBD1. Germline CDR1 MDHEN, CDR2 SYDVKM. The ends lost 7 bases at V and 0 bases at J; junction bases unmatched: 8. The CDR3 is 16 residues long. CDR3 region: CASKIRGPYSNQPQHF. The DNA for the CDR3 is TGTGCCAGCAAAATCAGGGGGCCCTATAGCAATCAGCCCCAGCATTTT.

This clone was seen more than once but under ten times. The chain uses TRBV2 and TRBJ2-7; D possibly matches TRBD1 or TRBD2 (5 bases each). There are 13 residues in the CDR3. Germline CDR1 is SNHLY and CDR2 is FYNNEI. Between the trimmed V and J ends, which lost 6 bases and 4 bases, there was a span of 13 bases. CDR3 amino acids: CASRSSWGYEQYF. The CDR3 DNA reads TGTGCCAGCAGGTCCTCATGGGGGTACGAGCAGTACTTC.

This chain joins TRBV4-2 and TRBJ2-1; either TRBD1 or TRBD2 may fit D (5 bases each). CDR3 length: 16 amino acids. Looked up from germline, CDR1 is LGHNA and CDR2 is YNFKEQ. The V gene lost 4 bases and the J gene lost 5 bases, with 18 bases spanning the gap. CDR3 region: CASSPVAPGADNEQFF. CDR3 nucleotides: TGTGCCAGCAGCCCGGTAGCCCCCGGGGCGGACAATGAGCAGTTCTTC.